These 32 T cell receptor beta chains were all obtained from the same sample, sequenced in a study of shared clonotypes between healthy human individuals. Sequencing was performed with immunoSEQ multiplex PCR; in TCRdb, only in-frame clones are kept and a portion is missing. The sample carries roughly 2,000,000 clones, around 93% recorded once. Naive CD8 cells, CD45RO-negative and positively selected for CCR7, excluded terminally differentiated effector memory CD45RA+ cells. What was sequenced was naive CD8+ T cells from PBMCs. These receptors were taken from a man between 18 and 35 years old in good health. Some clones in this sample may be carry-over from other donors' samples.

The chain has TRBV11-2 and TRBJ2-1; D unresolved. Germline V lookup: CDR1 SGHAT, CDR2 FQNNGV. The CDR3 totals 15 residues. The V and J ends lost 4 bases and 3 bases respectively, with 13 bases between them. CDR3 sequence: CASSSRTADYNEQFF. The CDR3 bases are TGTGCCAGCAGCTCCAGGACCGCGGACTACAATGAGCAGTTCTTC.

Here the CDR3 DNA reads TGTGCCAGCACCCCCTCGCAGGATGGTTCGCAGCAGTACTTC. This translates into CASTPSQDGSQQYF. The V call is TRBV11-2, the J call TRBJ2-7; D not resolved. Per the germline V gene, CDR1 is SGHAT and CDR2 is FQNNGV. The CDR3 contains 14 residues. V was shortened by 7 bases and J by 8 bases, with 21 bases between the two germline ends. Drawing the rest from reference TRBV11-2 and TRBJ2-7, the complete variable domain is EAGVAQSPRYKIIEKRQSVAFWCNPISGHATLYWYQQILGQGPKLLIQFQNNGVVDDSQLPKDRFSAERLKGVDSTLKIQPAKLEDSAVYLCASTPSQDGSQQYFGPGTRLTVT.

The J gene is TRBJ2-7, the V gene TRBV4-2; D not certain. From germline, CDR1 is LGHNA and CDR2 YNFKEQ. The CDR3 contains 16 residues. Trimming removed 1 base at V and 3 bases at J, with 16 bases between. CDR3 amino acids: CASSQAGGVDVYEQYF. The CDR3 DNA reads TGTGCCAGCAGCCAAGCCGGTGGGGTTGATGTCTACGAGCAGTACTTC.

Only one count was recorded for this clone. V is TRBV10-3 and J is TRBJ1-3; D call uncertain. The CDR3 consists of 11 residues. Germline CDR1 is ENHRY and CDR2 is SYGVKD. Trimming cost V 9 bases and J 0 bases, with 3 bases left between them. CDR3 sequence (DNA): TGTGCCATTTTCTCTGGAAACACCATATATTTT. This gives the protein CAIFSGNTIYF.

The V gene is TRBV7-9, the J gene TRBJ2-1, with D perhaps matching TRBD2 (5 bases). V dropped 8 bases and J dropped 7 bases, with 12 bases sitting between them. CDR3 length equals 12 residues. Germline V gene lookup returns CDR1 SEHNR and CDR2 FQNEAQ (reference sequence). For the CDR3, the DNA is TGTGCCAGCGAAGACCCGGGAAATGAGCAGTTCTTC. Translated, it gives CASEDPGNEQFF.

In nucleotides, the CDR3 is TGTGCCAGCAGTGGGGAGGGAGCATTTCCCGGGGACTATGGCTACACCTTC. It translates to CASSGEGAFPGDYGYTF. The rearrangement uses TRBV6-1 and TRBJ1-2; no clear D. Germline V gene data show CDR1 as MNHNS and CDR2 as SASEGT. The CDR3 is made up of 17 amino acids. V dropped 4 bases and J dropped 3 bases, with 21 bases sitting between them.

This chain connects TRBV28 to TRBJ1-2; TRBD1 matches at 7 bases. V gave up 6 bases and J gave up 4 bases; unmatched junction bases: 11. Germline loops: CDR1 MDHEN, CDR2 SYDVKM. The CDR3 contains 15 residues. CDR3: CASRLQGMRTYGYTF. CDR3 nucleotide sequence: TGTGCCAGCAGGCTACAGGGGATGCGCACCTATGGCTACACCTTC.

There are a few counts of this clone. The chain has TRBV27 and TRBJ1-5, with 9 bases matching TRBD1. Trimming removed 2 bases from V and 1 base from J; junction bases left unmatched: 9. The CDR3 loop spans 18 amino acids. CDR1 is MNHEY, CDR2 SMNVEV, per germline (reference sequence). CDR3 sequence: CASSLSPPGQGSNQPQHF. The CDR3 DNA sequence: TGTGCCAGCAGTTTAAGTCCGCCGGGACAGGGAAGCAATCAGCCCCAGCATTTT.

The rearrangement joins TRBV11-2 to TRBJ2-1; 7 bases line up with TRBD2. The CDR3 has 14 amino acids. The V gene end was trimmed by 1 base and the J gene end by 6 bases; junction bases not matched to a gene: 3. Germline V gene data show CDR1 as SGHAT and CDR2 as FQNNGV. DNA of the CDR3: TGTGCCAGCAGCTTAGCGGGACTAAGCAATGAGCAGTTCTTC. This encodes CASSLAGLSNEQFF.

CDR3: CASSLGRAQSGRGYTF. The CDR3 region has the DNA TGCGCCAGCAGCCTCGGAAGGGCGCAATCTGGAAGGGGCTACACCTTC. The gene calls are TRBV4-1 and TRBJ1-2; no clear D gene. This CDR3 region has 16 residues. The germline gives CDR1 MGHRA, CDR2 YSYEKL. V was cut by 4 bases and J by 8 bases, with 23 bases left in between.

The rearrangement joins TRBV11-2 to TRBJ2-7; the match to TRBD2 covers 8 bases. J was trimmed by 1 base and V by 2 bases; bases with no gene match: 7. Germline lookup yields CDR1 SGHAT and CDR2 FQNNGV. CDR3 length equals 16 residues. CDR3 sequence (DNA): TGTGCCAGCAGCTTAATGAACGGCGGGAGGTCCTACGAGCAGTACTTC. Translation gives CASSLMNGGRSYEQYF.

This chain uses TRBV13 with TRBJ2-1, with D possibly being TRBD2 (5 bases). V was clipped by 2 bases and J by 6 bases, with 14 bases between them. The CDR3 extends over 15 amino acids. Germline loops: CDR1 PRHDT, CDR2 FYEKMQ (reference sequence). This CDR3 is CASSLWRVASNEQFF. The CDR3 DNA sequence: TGTGCCAGCAGCTTATGGCGGGTAGCTAGCAATGAGCAGTTCTTC.

This clone was picked up one time. The rearrangement links TRBV4-2 to TRBJ2-1; 7 positions match TRBD2. Germline CDR1 and CDR2: LGHNA and YNFKEQ. V shed 3 bases and J 8 bases; nucleotides not matched to a gene: 19. This CDR3 spans 18 amino acids. The CDR3 is CASSQTRGLAEMPYEQFF. The CDR3 nucleotides read TGTGCCAGCAGCCAGACGCGAGGCCTAGCGGAAATGCCTTATGAGCAGTTCTTC.

The chain combines TRBV6-1 with TRBJ2-3; TRBD2 agrees at 9 bases. CDR1 and CDR2 (germline): MNHNS, SASEGT. This CDR3 is 14 amino acids long. V shed 11 bases and J 6 bases; nucleotides not matched to a gene: 12. The CDR3 loop is CAGGAGGFPDTQYF. The CDR3 coding sequence is TGTGCCGGCGGGGCGGGAGGGTTTCCGGATACGCAGTATTTT.

This chain connects TRBV27 to TRBJ1-2, with 7 bases lining up with TRBD1. The CDR3 loop spans 15 amino acids. J lost 0 bases, V lost 6 bases, and 7 bases had no gene match. Germline V gene data show CDR1 as MNHEY and CDR2 as SMNVEV (reference sequence). The CDR3 DNA follows: TGTGCCAGCAGCGACAGGGTCTCTGCTAACTATGGCTACACCTTC. Residues: CASSDRVSANYGYTF.

The chain is built from TRBV4-2 and TRBJ2-3, with TRBD2 matching 14 bases. The V gene's germline CDR1 is LGHNA and CDR2 YNFKEQ. With 2 bases clipped from V and 3 bases from J, the junction kept 4 bases outside the gene matches. The CDR3 has 17 residues. In DNA, the CDR3 is TGTGCCAGCAGCCAACGAGGGACTAGCGGGAGAACAGATACGCAGTATTTT. It encodes CASSQRGTSGRTDTQYF.

The chain carries TRBV5-1 and TRBJ2-1; no reliable D call. This CDR3 contains 15 residues. Trimming removed 0 bases at V and 4 bases at J, with 11 bases between. The germline V gene has CDR1 SGHRS and CDR2 YFSETQ. CDR3 bases: TGCGCCAGCAGCTTGGTGGGCCACGAGTACAATGAGCAGTTCTTC. Translating it yields CASSLVGHEYNEQFF.

This rearrangement joins TRBV6-6 to TRBJ2-1; possibly TRBD1 for D (6 bases). The CDR3 is 13 residues long. The ends were cut back, 2 bases at V and 10 bases at J, with 12 bases in the middle. CDR1 is MNHNY, CDR2 SVGAGI, per germline (reference sequence). The chain's CDR3 is CASSYKGVHEQFF. The CDR3 coding sequence is TGTGCCAGCAGTTACAAGGGGGTCCACGAGCAGTTCTTC.

J is TRBJ1-2 and V is TRBV4-1, with 7 bases matching TRBD1. The V segment lost 0 bases and the J segment 4 bases; nucleotides outside the gene matches: 17. Germline CDR1 MGHRA, CDR2 YSYEKL. This CDR3 contains 19 residues. The DNA of the CDR3 is TGCGCCAGCAGCCAAGATGGCCGGGACAGCTCCTCAGTGGGCTATGGCTACACCTTC. Translated: CASSQDGRDSSSVGYGYTF.

The chain is built from TRBV14 and TRBJ2-1; D not certain. The V gene lost 0 bases and the J gene lost 3 bases, with 15 bases spanning the gap. This CDR3 has 17 amino acids. CDR1 is SGHDN, CDR2 FVKESK, per germline. For the CDR3, the DNA is TGTGCCAGCAGCCAAGATCCGGGTTCCGTCTTCTACAATGAGCAGTTCTTC. Residues: CASSQDPGSVFYNEQFF.

The gene calls are TRBV14 and TRBJ2-5; 7 positions agree with TRBD1. Germline V CDR1 and CDR2: SGHDN, FVKESK. This CDR3 is built from 15 residues. J was trimmed by 3 bases and V by 5 bases; bases with no gene match: 9. CDR3 region: CASSDLPGQKETQYF. The CDR3 nucleotides read TGTGCCAGCAGCGATCTACCGGGACAGAAAGAGACCCAGTACTTC. The full variable domain, its missing parts supplied by reference TRBV14 and TRBJ2-5, is EAGVTQFPSHSVIEKGQTVTLRCDPISGHDNLYWYRRVMGKEIKFLLHFVKESKQDESGMPNNRFLAERTGGTYSTLKVQPAELEDSGVYFCASSDLPGQKETQYFGPGTRLLVL.

This clone showed up just once. CDR3 loop: CASSLIPGQGGNYGYTF. Here the CDR3 DNA reads TGTGCCAGCAGTTTAATTCCGGGACAGGGGGGTAACTATGGCTACACCTTC. The gene calls are TRBV27 and TRBJ1-2; 11 positions match TRBD1. This CDR3 is 17 amino acids long. The V and J ends lost 2 bases and 1 base, in that order; junction bases with no gene match: 6. Germline lookup yields CDR1 MNHEY and CDR2 SMNVEV (reference sequence).

This chain joins TRBV27 and TRBJ2-7, with 11 positions matching TRBD1. Trimming cost V 6 bases and J 6 bases; bases outside gene matches: 4. The CDR3 is 13 residues long. Per the germline V gene, CDR1 is MNHEY and CDR2 is SMNVEV (reference sequence). CDR3 bases: TGTGCCAGCAGGGACAGGGGGCTCTCCGAGCAGTACTTC. This encodes CASRDRGLSEQYF.

CDR3 region: CASSYSSDYQPQHF. The CDR3 bases are TGTGCCAGCAGTTACTCGAGTGATTATCAGCCCCAGCATTTT. The chain couples TRBV6-5 to TRBJ1-5; no clear D gene. This CDR3 has 14 amino acids. Trimming removed 0 bases at V and 5 bases at J, with 8 bases between. Germline-derived CDR1 and CDR2 are MNHEY and SVGAGI.

The chain uses TRBV4-2 and TRBJ1-3; D may be TRBD1 (5 bases). Germline CDR1 LGHNA, CDR2 YNFKEQ. The CDR3 is made up of 18 amino acids. The V and J ends lost 3 bases and 0 bases respectively, with 18 bases between them. CDR3 loop: CASSQLGTFGNSGNTIYF. CDR3 in DNA: TGTGCCAGCAGCCAGCTTGGGACTTTTGGGAACTCTGGAAACACCATATATTTT.

This clone occurred once. The chain employs TRBV11-2 and TRBJ1-4; TRBD1 is a possible D gene (5 bases). V lost 5 bases and J 3 bases, leaving 10 bases between the germline ends. This CDR3 has 14 amino acids. The germline V gene has CDR1 SGHAT and CDR2 FQNNGV. The CDR3 bases are TGTGCCAGCAGCCGCCGGGACTCTAATGAAAAACTGTTTTTT. Protein product: CASSRRDSNEKLFF. Full variable domain (rest looked up from reference TRBV11-2 and TRBJ1-4): EAGVAQSPRYKIIEKRQSVAFWCNPISGHATLYWYQQILGQGPKLLIQFQNNGVVDDSQLPKDRFSAERLKGVDSTLKIQPAKLEDSAVYLCASSRRDSNEKLFFGSGTQLSVL.

For the CDR3, the DNA is TGTGCCAGCTCACCAAGGAGTACGAGCTCCTACAATGAGCAGTTCTTC. This translates into CASSPRSTSSYNEQFF. The genes are TRBV18 and TRBJ2-1; no clear D. The germline V and J ends were trimmed by 2 bases and 0 bases, with 11 bases remaining between them. CDR1 KGHSH and CDR2 LQKENI come from the germline V gene. The CDR3 has 16 residues.

The rearrangement links TRBV30 to TRBJ2-7; no clear D gene. V lost 0 bases and J lost 2, with 5 bases in between. Germline V gives CDR1 GTSNPN, CDR2 SVGIG (reference sequence). The length of the CDR3 is 12 residues. The CDR3 spells CAWSVAAYEQYF. The CDR3 coding sequence is TGTGCCTGGAGTGTCGCAGCCTACGAGCAGTACTTC.

A single count supports this clone. The rearrangement links TRBV7-3 to TRBJ2-6; 11 bases align to TRBD2. Trimming removed 0 bases from V and 2 bases from J; junction bases left unmatched: 12. The germline CDR1 and CDR2 sequences are SGHTA and FQGTGA. The CDR3 totals 21 residues. In DNA form, the CDR3 reads TGTGCCAGCAGCTTAACCCGGCTAGCGGGAGGCACAAGTCCTGGGGCCAACGTCCTGACTTTC. Translation: CASSLTRLAGGTSPGANVLTF.

The table lists this clone with a few counts. This CDR3 reads CSVPGQGREGYTF. The CDR3 bases are TGCAGCGTTCCTGGACAGGGAAGGGAAGGCTACACCTTC. The V call is TRBV29-1, the J call TRBJ1-2; 8 nucleotides line up with TRBD1. This CDR3 region has 13 residues. From germline, CDR1 is SQVTM and CDR2 ANQGSEA. After removal of 5 bases from V and 8 bases from J, the junction contained 10 bases not matched to a gene.

The chain employs TRBV5-1 and TRBJ2-2; possibly TRBD1 for D (6 bases). Germline lookup yields CDR1 SGHRS and CDR2 YFSETQ. The CDR3 contains 11 residues. The V and J ends lost 5 bases and 7 bases respectively, with 6 bases between them. The CDR3: CASRDSGELFF. In DNA form, the CDR3 reads TGCGCCAGCAGGGACAGCGGGGAGCTGTTTTTT.

The V call is TRBV4-1, the J call TRBJ2-1; a weak D match, TRBD1 (5 bases). Germline V lookup: CDR1 MGHRA, CDR2 YSYEKL. V lost 0 bases to trimming and J lost 8 bases, with 17 bases between them. CDR3 length: 16 amino acids. The CDR3 DNA follows: TGCGCCAGCAGCCAAGATACAAGGGGCTTGTTGTATGAGCAGTTCTTC. Its protein is CASSQDTRGLLYEQFF.